The 28 T cell receptor beta chains below all came from one sample that was sequenced in a study of cytomegalovirus exposure and HLA in healthy donors. Primers for the PCR totalled 60 Vbeta and 13 Jbeta. Profiled with immunoSEQ multiplex PCR; TCRdb holds only in-frame clones, not every one. Its table records tens of thousands of clones. Sequencing was done on a sample of PBMCs. The receptors derive from a woman in her twenties or thirties in good health and CMV-seronegative.

The chain uses TRBV18 and TRBJ1-1; no definite D call. V lost 3 bases and J lost 0, with 8 bases in between. The V gene's germline CDR1 is KGHSH and CDR2 LQKENI. This CDR3 contains 14 residues. The CDR3 loop reads CASSPNRVNTEAFF. CDR3 DNA sequence: TGTGCCAGCTCACCCAACCGGGTGAACACTGAAGCTTTCTTT.

The chain links TRBV5-1 to TRBJ1-2; 9 bases are a match to TRBD1. With 3 bases clipped from V and 6 bases from J, the junction kept 9 bases outside the gene matches. CDR1 is SGHRS, CDR2 YFSETQ, per germline. The CDR3 sequence is 15 residues long. This CDR3 reads CASSYATGGADGYTF. The CDR3 DNA reads TGCGCCAGCAGCTACGCTACAGGGGGCGCGGATGGCTACACCTTC.

The chain has TRBV5-1 and TRBJ2-5; TRBD2 might be the D (6 bases). Per the germline V gene, CDR1 is SGHRS and CDR2 is YFSETQ. This CDR3 spans 15 amino acids. V lost 0 bases and J 1 base, leaving 10 bases between the germline ends. The CDR3 sequence is CASSLGFSGQETQYF. In DNA, the CDR3 is TGCGCCAGCAGCTTGGGGTTTAGCGGCCAAGAGACCCAGTACTTC.

This sequence joins TRBV11-3 and TRBJ2-3; 7 bases are shared with TRBD1. J lost 0 bases, V lost 4 bases, and 4 bases had no gene match. Per germline, CDR1 SGHNT and CDR2 YENEEA. The CDR3 loop spans 15 amino acids. CDR3 sequence: CASSSGTDSTDTQYF. The DNA of the CDR3 is TGTGCCAGCAGCTCCGGGACAGATAGCACAGATACGCAGTATTTT.

The chain uses TRBV18 and TRBJ2-7, with 11 bases lining up with TRBD2. After removal of 4 bases from V and 6 bases from J, the junction contained 8 bases not matched to a gene. The CDR3 contains 15 residues. Germline V gene sequence: CDR1 KGHSH, CDR2 LQKENI. CDR3 nucleotide sequence: TGTGCCAGCTCACTACAGGGTGGACTAGCGGGCGAGCAGTACTTC. Protein sequence: CASSLQGGLAGEQYF.

In DNA, the CDR3 is TGTGCCAGCAGCGCCACTGAAGAGACCCAGTACTTC. Residues: CASSATEETQYF. The V gene is TRBV7-9, the J gene TRBJ2-5, with D hard to call. CDR3 length equals 12 residues. CDR1 SEHNR and CDR2 FQNEAQ come from the germline V gene (reference sequence). V lost 5 bases, J lost 3 bases, and 7 bases lay in between.

The V gene is TRBV30, the J gene TRBJ2-7; 7 positions match TRBD2. Germline loops: CDR1 GTSNPN, CDR2 SVGIG (reference sequence). The CDR3 length is 14 residues. V trimming: 0 bases; J trimming: 6 bases; junction bases outside the gene matches: 8. CDR3 DNA: TGTGCCTGGAGTGTACCCGGCGGGAGTGGCGAGCAGTACTTC. Its translation: CAWSVPGGSGEQYF.

The chain is built from TRBV6-5 and TRBJ1-4, with 10 nucleotides matching TRBD1. Germline V gene lookup returns CDR1 MNHEY and CDR2 SVGAGI. This CDR3 region has 14 residues. Trimming at V came to 5 bases and at J to 9 bases, leaving 6 bases not matched to a gene. CDR3 loop: CASSRDRGLQKLFF. The CDR3 DNA reads as TGTGCCAGCAGTAGAGACAGGGGGCTACAAAAACTGTTTTTT.

To note about this clone: One junction end disagrees with the germline gene, perhaps due to a read error. This chain connects TRBV30 to TRBJ1-1; maybe TRBD1 (5 bases). The CDR3 is made up of 14 amino acids. The germline gives CDR1 GTSNPN, CDR2 SVGIG (reference sequence). The DNA of the CDR3 is TGTGCCTGGAGACGCGCAAAGGGGAACACTGAAGATTTCTTT. Translating gives CAWRRAKGNTEDFF.

The gene calls are TRBV19 and TRBJ1-3, with 7 bases lining up with TRBD1. Looked up from germline, CDR1 is LNHDA and CDR2 is SQIVND (reference sequence). The CDR3 contains 15 residues. The V gene end was trimmed by 7 bases and the J gene end by 0 bases; junction bases not matched to a gene: 6. The CDR3 sequence: CASTPGTVSGNTIYF. Written as DNA, the CDR3 is TGTGCCAGTACACCCGGGACAGTCTCTGGAAACACCATATATTTT.

This sequence joins TRBV6-5 and TRBJ1-2; no firm D call. V was pared by 0 bases and J by 4 bases, with 6 bases between. This CDR3 is built from 13 residues. The germline V gene encodes CDR1 MNHEY and CDR2 SVGAGI. The CDR3 DNA is TGTGCCAGCAGTTACTCGGCAAGCTATGGCTACACCTTC. As protein: CASSYSASYGYTF.

The chain's CDR3 is CASSATDRAGETQYF. The CDR3 nucleotides are TGCGCCAGCAGCGCTACCGACAGGGCAGGGGAGACCCAGTACTTC. The chain couples TRBV5-1 to TRBJ2-5; the match to TRBD1 covers 7 bases. This CDR3 spans 15 amino acids. Trimming took 4 bases from V and 5 from J; bases not matched to a gene: 11. Germline loops: CDR1 SGHRS, CDR2 YFSETQ.

This chain connects TRBV19 to TRBJ2-5; maybe TRBD1 (6 bases). The CDR3 is 13 residues long. The germline V gene has CDR1 LNHDA and CDR2 SQIVND (reference sequence). V was cut by 4 bases and J by 3 bases, with 9 bases left in between. The CDR3 bases are TGTGCCAGTAGTACCAGGACAGAAGAGACCCAGTACTTC. It specifies CASSTRTEETQYF.

V is TRBV25-1 and J is TRBJ2-1; D might be TRBD1 (5 bases). The V end was cut by 2 bases, the J end by 14 bases, with 25 bases between. The CDR3 loop spans 16 amino acids. CDR1 is MGHDK and CDR2 is SYGVNS in the germline V gene. CDR3 amino acids: CASSENTGQKGWGKFF. CDR3 DNA sequence: TGTGCCAGCAGTGAAAACACAGGTCAGAAAGGCTGGGGCAAGTTCTTC.

The V gene is TRBV29-1, the J gene TRBJ2-1; tentative D call: TRBD2 (6 bases). Germline V gene sequence: CDR1 SQVTM, CDR2 ANQGSEA. The CDR3 covers 13 residues. Trimming removed 7 bases at V and 8 bases at J, with 18 bases between. The CDR3 region has the DNA TGCAGCGCTAGTCGGGACTTCCAAGATGAGCAGTTCTTC. It yields the protein CSASRDFQDEQFF.

This rearrangement joins TRBV6-6 to TRBJ1-2; D gene unclear. Trimming removed 6 bases at V and 0 bases at J, with 11 bases between. The germline V gene encodes CDR1 MNHNY and CDR2 SVGAGI (reference sequence). The length of the CDR3 is 14 residues. In DNA, the CDR3 is TGTGCCAGCAGCTATGGAGCAGCTAACTATGGCTACACCTTC. Translated: CASSYGAANYGYTF.

The CDR3 sequence: CASSGTDNQPQHF. The CDR3 region has the DNA TGTGCCAGCAGTGGGACAGATAATCAGCCCCAGCATTTT. This chain links TRBV6-6 with TRBJ1-5, with 7 bases aligning to TRBD1. The CDR3 is made up of 13 amino acids. Germline loops: CDR1 MNHNY, CDR2 SVGAGI (reference sequence). V shed 5 bases and J 4 bases; nucleotides not matched to a gene: 2.

The chain employs TRBV5-1 and TRBJ1-1; no reliable D call. V lost 2 bases and J 10 bases, leaving 18 bases between the germline ends. The CDR3 length is 14 residues. The germline V gene has CDR1 SGHRS and CDR2 YFSETQ. The CDR3 nucleotides are TGCGCCAGCAGCTTTGCGGGAGGCAGCGAGAGAGCTTTCTTT. Translating gives CASSFAGGSERAFF.

This rearrangement joins TRBV29-1 to TRBJ1-2; weak D call: TRBD1 (5 bases). The V end was cut by 3 bases, the J end by 8 bases, with 16 bases between. Germline V gives CDR1 SQVTM, CDR2 ANQGSEA. The CDR3 loop spans 13 amino acids. CDR3 region: CSVDPGPGGGYTF. CDR3 bases: TGCAGCGTTGACCCAGGGCCCGGGGGGGGCTACACCTTC.

The rearrangement links TRBV6-1 to TRBJ2-5, with D possibly matching TRBD2 (6 bases). In germline, CDR1 is MNHNS, CDR2 SASEGT. CDR3 length: 15 amino acids. V lost 1 base, J lost 5 bases, and 14 bases lay in between. The CDR3 sequence: CASSEGGLRRETQYF. The CDR3 DNA reads as TGTGCCAGCAGTGAAGGGGGACTCCGCCGGGAGACCCAGTACTTC.

The chain employs TRBV19 and TRBJ1-1; D uncertain. Trimming took off 5 bases at V and 7 bases at J, with 8 bases between the two ends. Germline CDR1 and CDR2: LNHDA and SQIVND (reference sequence). The CDR3 has 11 amino acids. The CDR3 reads CASSFGLEAFF. The CDR3 nucleotides read TGTGCCAGTAGTTTTGGCCTTGAAGCTTTCTTT.

The chain carries TRBV30 and TRBJ2-3, with D hard to call. Germline CDR1 is GTSNPN and CDR2 is SVGIG (reference sequence). This CDR3 has 13 amino acids. Deletions cut 0 bases from V and 11 bases from J, with 15 bases between. The CDR3 coding sequence is TGTGCCTGGAGTGTTGGTGGGCAAGGTAAGCAGTATTTT. This codes for CAWSVGGQGKQYF.

The chain joins TRBV5-1 to TRBJ2-2, with TRBD2 matching 14 bases. V lost 1 base to trimming and J lost 6 bases; unmatched junction nucleotides: 2. Germline V lookup: CDR1 SGHRS, CDR2 YFSETQ. The length of the CDR3 is 16 residues. CDR3 protein: CASSLTGLAGAGELFF. CDR3 bases: TGCGCCAGCAGCTTGACGGGACTAGCGGGAGCCGGGGAGCTGTTTTTT.

The gene calls are TRBV5-1 and TRBJ2-3; TRBD2 aligns across 12 bases. In germline, CDR1 is SGHRS, CDR2 YFSETQ. CDR3 length equals 16 residues. Losses at the gene ends were 2 bases for V and 0 bases for J; bases not matched to a gene: 1. CDR3 amino acids: CASSLTSGRSTDTQYF. In nucleotides, the CDR3 is TGCGCCAGCAGCTTAACTAGCGGGAGGAGCACAGATACGCAGTATTTT.

The chain recombines TRBV6-1 with TRBJ1-4; 7 nucleotides agree with TRBD1. Germline V lookup: CDR1 MNHNS, CDR2 SASEGT. This CDR3 contains 15 residues. With 4 bases clipped from V and 7 bases from J, the junction kept 9 bases outside the gene matches. The chain's CDR3 is CASSGHRGGLEKLFF. The CDR3 nucleotides read TGTGCCAGCAGTGGCCACAGGGGTGGACTTGAAAAACTGTTTTTT.

The J gene is TRBJ1-5, the V gene TRBV9; D call uncertain. This CDR3 has 15 residues. The ends were cut back, 0 bases at V and 2 bases at J, with 9 bases in the middle. CDR1 and CDR2 (germline): SGDLS, YYNGEE. The CDR3 coding sequence is TGTGCCAGCAGCGTAGGCGCTACCGGCAATCAGCCCCAGCATTTT. It is translated as CASSVGATGNQPQHF. The whole variable domain, remainder taken from reference TRBV9 and TRBJ1-5, is DSGVTQTPKHLITATGQRVTLRCSPRSGDLSVYWYQQSLDQGLQFLIQYYNGEERAKGNILERFSAQQFPDLHSELNLSSLELGDSALYFCASSVGATGNQPQHFGDGTRLSIL.

This rearrangement joins TRBV6-5 to TRBJ2-1, with TRBD2 identical over 9 bases. Trimming took 6 bases from V and 6 from J; bases not matched to a gene: 9. The CDR3 covers 15 residues. The germline gives CDR1 MNHEY, CDR2 SVGAGI. CDR3 sequence (DNA): TGTGCCAGCAGCCCCGAGGCGGGGGGGAGCAATGAGCAGTTCTTC. It specifies CASSPEAGGSNEQFF.

Here the CDR3 reads CASSFSPTSGYEQYF. CDR3 sequence (DNA): TGTGCCAGCAGCTTTTCTCCGACTAGCGGCTACGAGCAGTACTTC. This chain links TRBV11-2 with TRBJ2-7; 9 bases map to TRBD2. V lost 3 bases, J lost 3 bases, and 6 bases stayed unmatched. Germline values: CDR1 SGHAT, CDR2 FQNNGV. The CDR3 is 15 residues long.